A single sample is the source of the 21 T cell receptor beta chains below, sequenced in a study of beta chain features in type 1 diabetes. Every bit of the isolated RNA underwent reverse transcription, so sequencing read expressed TCRB transcripts. Method: immunoSEQ multiplex PCR; TCRdb's copy keeps in-frame clones and lacks some. The sample yields over 65,000 clones, under 35% seen once. What was sequenced was stem cell memory CD4+ T cells from blood. All receptors come from a woman younger than 35 in good health.

The chain combines TRBV6-1 with TRBJ1-5; D gene unclear. V was shortened by 8 bases and J by 1 base, with 12 bases between the two germline ends. CDR1 is MNHNS and CDR2 is SASEGT in the germline V gene. This CDR3 is 14 amino acids long. The CDR3 sequence: CASVSVWSNQPQHF. CDR3 sequence (DNA): TGTGCCAGCGTCAGTGTTTGGAGCAATCAGCCCCAGCATTTT.

This clone was recorded a few times. The chain is built from TRBV19 and TRBJ1-1, with TRBD1 as a possible D gene (5 bases). Germline-derived CDR1 and CDR2 are LNHDA and SQIVND (reference sequence). The CDR3 has 13 amino acids. V was cut by 3 bases and J by 2 bases, with 7 bases left in between. CDR3 loop: CASSMGRNTEAFF. The CDR3 DNA is TGTGCCAGTAGTATGGGGCGAAACACTGAAGCTTTCTTT.

This clone was observed a handful of times. The chain uses TRBV29-1 and TRBJ2-1, with no clear D. Looked up from germline, CDR1 is SQVTM and CDR2 is ANQGSEA. The CDR3 is 13 residues long. Trimming pared 3 bases from V and 1 base from J, leaving 7 bases between. The CDR3 loop is CSVDLLSYNEQFF. Written as DNA, the CDR3 is TGCAGCGTTGACCTACTTTCCTACAATGAGCAGTTCTTC.

This clone was detected a few times. The chain recombines TRBV18 with TRBJ1-2; TRBD1 matches 9 bases. V shed 3 bases, J shed 6 bases, and the junction held 8 bases outside the gene matches. Germline CDR1 is KGHSH and CDR2 is LQKENI. The CDR3 is 15 amino acids. CDR3 nucleotides: TGTGCCAGCTCACCGAGTCGGACAGGGGATAATGGCTACACCTTC. This encodes CASSPSRTGDNGYTF.

This clone was seen more than once but under ten times. The V call is TRBV19, the J call TRBJ2-1; 8 nucleotides match TRBD2. V was pared by 3 bases and J by 8 bases, with 12 bases of the junction left unmatched. Germline-derived CDR1 and CDR2 are LNHDA and SQIVND (reference sequence). The CDR3 is 16 amino acids. CDR3 DNA sequence: TGTGCCAGTAGTATCCGGGAGGGCGGGAGTAGGGATGAGCAGTTCTTC. Translating it yields CASSIREGGSRDEQFF.

This sequence joins TRBV6-9 and TRBJ1-4; a weak D match, TRBD1 (5 bases). Germline V gives CDR1 MNHGY, CDR2 SVAAGI. V dropped 11 bases and J dropped 5 bases, with 9 bases sitting between them. The CDR3 runs to 11 residues. Here the CDR3 reads CAPRGNEKLFF. The CDR3 DNA reads TGTGCCCCAAGGGGAAATGAAAAACTGTTTTTT.

The table lists this clone with a few counts. The V and J genes are TRBV5-1 and TRBJ2-5; maybe TRBD2 (6 bases). This CDR3 has 14 amino acids. CDR1 and CDR2 (germline): SGHRS, YFSETQ. Trimming stripped 4 bases from V and 1 base from J, with 11 bases between. CDR3: CASSRRTIQETQYF. CDR3 nucleotide sequence: TGCGCCAGCAGCCGTCGGACTATCCAAGAGACCCAGTACTTC.

This clone appeared a few times. This sample also contains other DNA sequences that code for the same CDR3. This sequence joins TRBV7-2 and TRBJ2-5; D not certain. The V and J ends lost 5 bases and 0 bases respectively, with 4 bases between them. The V gene's germline CDR1 is SGHTA and CDR2 FQGNSA. The CDR3 runs 12 residues. This CDR3 reads CASSPYQETQYF. The CDR3 DNA sequence: TGTGCCAGCAGCCCATACCAAGAGACCCAGTACTTC. Full variable domain (rest looked up from reference TRBV7-2 and TRBJ2-5): GAGVSQSPSNKVTEKGKDVELRCDPISGHTALYWYRQSLGQGLEFLIYFQGNSAPDKSGLPSDRFSAERTGGSVSTLTIQRTQQEDSAVYLCASSPYQETQYFGPGTRLLVL.

The genes are TRBV15 and TRBJ2-7, with a weak D call TRBD2 (5 bases). The CDR3 is 12 amino acids. V lost 4 bases, J lost 2 bases, and 6 bases lay in between. CDR1 and CDR2 from the germline V gene are LNHNV and YYDKDF (reference sequence). CDR3 protein: CATSNGAYEQYF. The CDR3 bases are TGTGCCACCAGCAACGGGGCCTACGAGCAGTACTTC.

The J gene is TRBJ2-5, the V gene TRBV14, with 7 bases fitting TRBD1. The CDR3 length is 13 residues. The V gene end was trimmed by 4 bases and the J gene end by 2 bases; junction bases not matched to a gene: 1. Germline V gene sequence: CDR1 SGHDN, CDR2 FVKESK. CDR3 sequence (DNA): TGTGCCAGCAGCCGACAGGGACAAGAGACCCAGTACTTC. The encoded protein is CASSRQGQETQYF.

The chain couples TRBV14 to TRBJ2-7, with 11 bases that match TRBD2. The V segment lost 4 bases and the J segment 1 base; nucleotides outside the gene matches: 12. Germline loops: CDR1 SGHDN, CDR2 FVKESK. The CDR3 spans 18 residues. The DNA for the CDR3 is TGTGCCAGCAGCCCTCGGAAGGGACTAGCGGTCAGATCCTACGAGCAGTACTTC. Amino acid sequence: CASSPRKGLAVRSYEQYF.

The V gene is TRBV11-2, the J gene TRBJ2-7; D remains unclear. This CDR3 spans 14 amino acids. CDR1 and CDR2 (germline): SGHAT, FQNNGV. V was clipped by 5 bases and J by 5 bases, with 16 bases between them. For the CDR3, the DNA is TGTGCCAGCAGCAGTCCCAGGTTTGCCAACGAGCAGTACTTC. This translates into CASSSPRFANEQYF. Variable domain in full (rest from reference TRBV11-2 and TRBJ2-7): EAGVAQSPRYKIIEKRQSVAFWCNPISGHATLYWYQQILGQGPKLLIQFQNNGVVDDSQLPKDRFSAERLKGVDSTLKIQPAKLEDSAVYLCASSSPRFANEQYFGPGTRLTVT.

This sequence joins TRBV6-4 and TRBJ1-2; TRBD1 might be the D (6 bases). The germline V and J ends were trimmed by 6 bases and 1 base, with 9 bases remaining between them. The CDR3 covers 13 residues. CDR1 is MRHNA and CDR2 is SNTAGT in the germline V gene. The DNA for the CDR3 is TGTGCCAGCAGACTGGACAGTAACTATGGCTACACCTTC. Protein: CASRLDSNYGYTF.

J is TRBJ1-6 and V is TRBV10-3, with D possibly TRBD1 on 5 matching bases. This CDR3 is built from 15 residues. CDR1 is ENHRY, CDR2 SYGVKD, per germline. V dropped 2 bases and J dropped 0 bases, with 5 bases sitting between them. The CDR3 loop reads CAISEQGSYNSPLHF. CDR3 bases: TGTGCCATCAGTGAGCAGGGCTCCTATAATTCACCCCTCCACTTT.

This clone has just one count. The V call is TRBV7-3, the J call TRBJ2-5, with D unclear. Germline values: CDR1 SGHTA, CDR2 FQGTGA. The CDR3 loop spans 13 amino acids. Trimming cost V 0 bases and J 5 bases, with 7 bases left between them. CDR3 DNA sequence: TGTGCCAGCAGCTTAACCGGTGAGGAGACCCAGTACTTC. The encoded protein is CASSLTGEETQYF.

This clone was observed a handful of times. The chain recombines TRBV10-3 with TRBJ1-3; the D gene is possibly TRBD1 (5 bases). The CDR3 totals 13 residues. The germline V gene encodes CDR1 ENHRY and CDR2 SYGVKD. V was pared by 4 bases and J by 2 bases, with 6 bases between. The CDR3 is CAISAGAGNTIYF. The CDR3 region has the DNA TGTGCCATCAGTGCGGGGGCTGGAAACACCATATATTTT.

The rearrangement joins TRBV5-1 to TRBJ2-5; no clear D. The germline V gene has CDR1 SGHRS and CDR2 YFSETQ. CDR3 length equals 11 residues. Trimming stripped 5 bases from V and 3 bases from J, with 5 bases between. In nucleotides, the CDR3 is TGCGCCAGCAGGTCGGAAGAGACCCAGTACTTC. Residues: CASRSEETQYF.

In its sample, this clone was seen a few times. The J gene is TRBJ2-2, the V gene TRBV9; D is unclear. The V end was cut by 0 bases, the J end by 6 bases, with 15 bases between. CDR3 size: 16 residues. Per germline, CDR1 SGDLS and CDR2 YYNGEE. The CDR3 spells CASSVAPGFLAGELFF. For the CDR3, the DNA is TGTGCCAGCAGCGTAGCCCCCGGGTTCCTTGCCGGGGAGCTGTTTTTT.

This clone was seen a handful of times. The rearrangement links TRBV7-9 to TRBJ2-5; 9 bases fit TRBD1. Germline values: CDR1 SEHNR, CDR2 FQNEAQ (reference sequence). This CDR3 comprises 13 residues. After removal of 5 bases from V and 5 bases from J, the junction contained 3 bases not matched to a gene. The chain's CDR3 is CASSRGQGETQYF. CDR3 nucleotides: TGTGCCAGCAGCCGCGGACAGGGGGAGACCCAGTACTTC.

With regard to this clone: The same CDR3 can be traced to other DNA sequences in this sample. The chain is built from TRBV5-1 and TRBJ2-3; TRBD2 agrees at 8 bases. The V and J ends lost 5 bases and 0 bases, in that order; junction bases with no gene match: 5. Looked up from germline, CDR1 is SGHRS and CDR2 is YFSETQ. This CDR3 comprises 15 residues. CDR3 loop: CASSFGGGSTDTQYF. The CDR3 DNA reads TGCGCCAGCAGTTTCGGGGGGGGGAGCACAGATACGCAGTATTTT. Looking up the rest from reference TRBV5-1 and TRBJ2-3 gives the full variable domain: KAGVTQTPRYLIKTRGQQVTLSCSPISGHRSVSWYQQTPGQGLQFLFEYFSETQRNKGNFPGRFSGRQFSNSRSEMNVSTLELGDSALYLCASSFGGGSTDTQYFGPGTRLTVL.

This clone was counted between two and nine times. V is TRBV7-2 and J is TRBJ2-7, with no clear D. The CDR3 is 14 residues long. The V end was cut by 6 bases, the J end by 5 bases, with 17 bases between. Germline-derived CDR1 and CDR2 are SGHTA and FQGNSA. CDR3 protein: CASRPPPGFNEQYF. The DNA for the CDR3 is TGTGCCAGCAGACCTCCTCCCGGTTTCAACGAGCAGTACTTC.